The entry below gives a single T cell receptor beta chain sequence along with its context. Method: immunoSEQ multiplex PCR; TCRdb's copy keeps in-frame clones and lacks some. The profile covers 300,000 to 350,000 clones, with 90% appearing a single time and about 4% taken by the ten largest. Trimming cost V 4 bases and J 5 bases, with 18 bases left between them. Germline assignment: CDR1 SGHRS and CDR2 YFSETQ. The CDR3 extends over 15 amino acids. This record belongs to a study of blood T cell repertoires in COVID-19. Sequencing input: PBMCs or T cells enriched from blood (not recorded which). The rearrangement joins TRBV5-1 to TRBJ1-1, with a weak D call TRBD1 (6 bases). The clonotype comes from a woman aged 25 to 39 who had been exposed to COVID-19. Here the CDR3 DNA reads TGCGCCAGCAGCCAGCTGTACAGGGAAGGGACTGAAGCTTTCTTT. Translation: CASSQLYREGTEAFF.